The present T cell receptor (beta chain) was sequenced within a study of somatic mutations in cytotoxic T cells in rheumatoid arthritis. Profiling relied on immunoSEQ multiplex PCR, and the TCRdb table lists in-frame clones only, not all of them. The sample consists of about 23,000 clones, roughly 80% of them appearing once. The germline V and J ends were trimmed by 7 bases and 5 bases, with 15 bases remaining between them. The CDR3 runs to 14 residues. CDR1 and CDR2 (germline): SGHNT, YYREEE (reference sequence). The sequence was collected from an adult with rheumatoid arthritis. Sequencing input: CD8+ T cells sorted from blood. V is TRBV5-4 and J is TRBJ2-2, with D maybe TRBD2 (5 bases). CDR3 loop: CASYGDGVTGELFF. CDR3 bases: TGTGCCAGCTACGGGGATGGCGTGACCGGGGAGCTGTTTTTT.